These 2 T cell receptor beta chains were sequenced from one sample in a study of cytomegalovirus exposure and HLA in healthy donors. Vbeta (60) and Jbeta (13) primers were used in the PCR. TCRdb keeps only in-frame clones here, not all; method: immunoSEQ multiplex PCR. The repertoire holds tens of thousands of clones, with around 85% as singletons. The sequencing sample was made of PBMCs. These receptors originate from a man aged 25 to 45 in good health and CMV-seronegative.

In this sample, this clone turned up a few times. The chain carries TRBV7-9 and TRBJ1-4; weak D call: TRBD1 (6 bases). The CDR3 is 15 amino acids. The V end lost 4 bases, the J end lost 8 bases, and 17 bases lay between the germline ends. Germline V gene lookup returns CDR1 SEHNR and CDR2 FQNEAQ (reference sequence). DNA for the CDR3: TGTGCCAGCAGCTCAGAACAGGGTGTAAAGGAAAAACTGTTTTTT. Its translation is CASSSEQGVKEKLFF.

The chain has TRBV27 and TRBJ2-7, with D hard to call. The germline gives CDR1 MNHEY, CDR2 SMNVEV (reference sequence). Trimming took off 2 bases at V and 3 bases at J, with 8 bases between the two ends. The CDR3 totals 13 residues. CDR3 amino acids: CASSLGPVYEQYF. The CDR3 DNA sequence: TGTGCCAGCAGTTTAGGGCCCGTCTACGAGCAGTACTTC.